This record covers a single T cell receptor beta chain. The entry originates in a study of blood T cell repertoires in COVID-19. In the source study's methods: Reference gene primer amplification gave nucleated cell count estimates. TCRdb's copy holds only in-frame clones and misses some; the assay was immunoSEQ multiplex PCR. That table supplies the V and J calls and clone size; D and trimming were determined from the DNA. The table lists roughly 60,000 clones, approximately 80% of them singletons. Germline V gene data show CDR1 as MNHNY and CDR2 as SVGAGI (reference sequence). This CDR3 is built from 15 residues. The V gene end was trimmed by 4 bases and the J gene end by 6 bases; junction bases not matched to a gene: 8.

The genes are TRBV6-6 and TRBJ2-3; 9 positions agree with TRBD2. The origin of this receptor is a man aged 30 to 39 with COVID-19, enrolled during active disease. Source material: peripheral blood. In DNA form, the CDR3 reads TGTGCCAGCAGTTGGAAGGCGGGAGGGCCGGATACGCAGTATTTT. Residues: CASSWKAGGPDTQYF.